One sample yielded the 15 T cell receptor beta chains listed below, sequenced in a study of blood T cell repertoires in COVID-19. Measured with immunoSEQ multiplex PCR; TCRdb has only the in-frame clones, and not every one. The table includes 300,000 to 450,000 clones, approximately 88% detected once. Source material: peripheral blood. The receptors here all came from a woman in her twenties or thirties with COVID-19, enrolled during active disease.

The gene calls are TRBV6-5 and TRBJ2-1; D is ambiguous. Trimming pared 0 bases from V and 12 bases from J, leaving 15 bases between. CDR3 length equals 14 residues. Looked up from germline, CDR1 is MNHEY and CDR2 is SVGAGI. This CDR3 is CASSYSGPQVVQFF. CDR3 DNA: TGTGCCAGCAGTTACTCTGGCCCCCAGGTGGTGCAGTTCTTC.

The chain has TRBV9 and TRBJ2-5; TRBD1 might be the D (5 bases). The V end lost 0 bases, the J end lost 4 bases, and 22 bases lay between the germline ends. The CDR3 has 18 amino acids. CDR1 is SGDLS, CDR2 YYNGEE, per germline. The CDR3 region has the DNA TGTGCCAGCAGCGTAGGCCCAGGGTGGCAGGGTGGGTTAGAGACCCAGTACTTC. This sequence encodes CASSVGPGWQGGLETQYF.

This sequence joins TRBV12-3 or TRBV12-4 and TRBJ2-3, with D maybe TRBD2 (6 bases). This CDR3 region has 12 residues. Trimming took 3 bases from V and 6 from J, leaving 7 bases between them. The CDR3 DNA reads TGTGCCAGCAGTTTGGGGGGTGATACGCAGTATTTT. Encoded protein: CASSLGGDTQYF.

This chain uses TRBV6-5 with TRBJ2-2; TRBD2 matches 9 bases. The J segment lost 4 bases and the V segment lost 2 bases, leaving 5 bases of the junction unmatched. The germline gives CDR1 MNHEY, CDR2 SVGAGI. The CDR3 totals 16 residues. CDR3 nucleotides: TGTGCCAGCAGTTACGGGTCTAGCGGGACCACCGGGGAGCTGTTTTTT. It codes for CASSYGSSGTTGELFF.

The V and J genes are TRBV4-3 and TRBJ1-4; 8 nucleotides line up with TRBD1. The CDR3 has 17 residues. V lost 0 bases and J lost 3; bases outside the gene matches: 6. Germline loops: CDR1 LGHNA, CDR2 YSLEER. As DNA, the CDR3 is TGCGCCAGCAGCCAAGATGGGACAGGCCTAGCTAATGAAAAACTGTTTTTT. It yields the protein CASSQDGTGLANEKLFF.

This sequence joins TRBV4-3 and TRBJ2-7; no clear D. Germline CDR1 is LGHNA and CDR2 is YSLEER. The CDR3 extends over 14 amino acids. Between the trimmed V and J ends, which lost 4 bases and 3 bases, there was a span of 13 bases. CDR3 region: CASSPETYYYEQYF. The CDR3 DNA reads TGCGCCAGCAGCCCCGAGACTTATTACTACGAGCAGTACTTC.

V usage is TRBV2 and J usage is TRBJ2-4; TRBD1 is a possible D gene (6 bases). Germline CDR1 is SNHLY and CDR2 is FYNNEI. Trimming removed 2 bases from V and 4 bases from J, with 9 bases in between. This CDR3 region has 14 residues. CDR3: CASSESGQKNIQYF. CDR3 DNA: TGTGCCAGCAGTGAAAGTGGACAGAAAAACATTCAGTACTTC.

J is TRBJ2-2 and V is TRBV24-1; perhaps TRBD2 as D (6 bases). Germline V gene sequence: CDR1 KGHDR, CDR2 SFDVKD. The CDR3 is 16 residues long. Deletions cut 3 bases from V and 1 base from J, with 11 bases between. The CDR3 DNA sequence: TGTGCCACCAGTGATCAGGGACTGAAGAACACCGGGGAGCTGTTTTTT. The encoded protein is CATSDQGLKNTGELFF.

The chain links TRBV5-4 to TRBJ2-3, with TRBD1 matching over 8 bases. With 4 bases clipped from V and 1 base from J, the junction kept 8 bases outside the gene matches. Germline CDR1 reads SGHNT; CDR2 reads YYREEE (reference sequence). The CDR3 is 16 residues long. The CDR3 region is CASSPRTGLGTDTQYF. CDR3 nucleotides: TGTGCCAGCAGCCCCAGGACAGGGCTCGGCACAGATACGCAGTATTTT.

The V and J genes are TRBV27 and TRBJ2-2; the D is unclear. V was pared by 2 bases and J by 0 bases, with 7 bases between. The CDR3 has 15 amino acids. Germline V gene lookup returns CDR1 MNHEY and CDR2 SMNVEV (reference sequence). CDR3 sequence reads: CASSLEKANTGELFF. The CDR3 nucleotides are TGTGCCAGCAGTTTAGAGAAAGCGAACACCGGGGAGCTGTTTTTT.

V is TRBV27 and J is TRBJ1-2; D call uncertain. Germline lookup yields CDR1 MNHEY and CDR2 SMNVEV (reference sequence). This CDR3 comprises 16 residues. Trimming left V 2 bases short and J 4 bases short, with 17 bases between. The CDR3: CASSLTSRGRGYGYTF. CDR3 bases: TGTGCCAGCAGTTTAACGTCCCGTGGGCGGGGCTATGGCTACACCTTC.

V usage is TRBV2 and J usage is TRBJ2-3; the D gene is possibly TRBD2 (6 bases). With 0 bases removed from V and 6 bases from J, the gap between germline ends came to 7 bases. This CDR3 region has 13 residues. CDR1 is SNHLY and CDR2 is FYNNEI in the germline V gene. CDR3 sequence (DNA): TGTGCCAGCAGTGAAGCTGGAGGGGATACGCAGTATTTT. Encoded protein: CASSEAGGDTQYF.

This clone appeared a few times. J is TRBJ2-1 and V is TRBV5-1; 12 bases fit TRBD2. The CDR3 has 15 residues. Germline loops: CDR1 SGHRS, CDR2 YFSETQ. J was trimmed by 6 bases and V by 2 bases; bases with no gene match: 3. The chain's CDR3 is CASSFRTSGANEQFF. CDR3 nucleotides: TGCGCCAGCAGCTTCAGGACTAGCGGGGCCAATGAGCAGTTCTTC. The full variable domain, rest sourced from reference TRBV5-1 and TRBJ2-1, is KAGVTQTPRYLIKTRGQQVTLSCSPISGHRSVSWYQQTPGQGLQFLFEYFSETQRNKGNFPGRFSGRQFSNSRSEMNVSTLELGDSALYLCASSFRTSGANEQFFGPGTRLTVL.

The chain recombines TRBV7-9 with TRBJ1-1, with 12 bases that match TRBD1. CDR1 is SEHNR and CDR2 is FQNEAQ in the germline V gene (reference sequence). The V segment lost 4 bases and the J segment 10 bases; nucleotides outside the gene matches: 10. This CDR3 is 15 amino acids long. The CDR3 protein is CASSSSGTGGVGAFF. CDR3 coding DNA: TGTGCCAGCAGCTCATCTGGGACAGGGGGCGTTGGAGCTTTCTTT.

The gene calls are TRBV4-2 and TRBJ2-3; D is perhaps TRBD2 (7 bases). Germline CDR1 is LGHNA and CDR2 is YNFKEQ. The CDR3 is 16 amino acids. Trimming removed 1 base from V and 3 bases from J, with 14 bases in between. DNA of the CDR3: TGTGCCAGCAGCCAAGGGGGTGGGGGGGCGACAGATACGCAGTATTTT. Translated, it gives CASSQGGGGATDTQYF.